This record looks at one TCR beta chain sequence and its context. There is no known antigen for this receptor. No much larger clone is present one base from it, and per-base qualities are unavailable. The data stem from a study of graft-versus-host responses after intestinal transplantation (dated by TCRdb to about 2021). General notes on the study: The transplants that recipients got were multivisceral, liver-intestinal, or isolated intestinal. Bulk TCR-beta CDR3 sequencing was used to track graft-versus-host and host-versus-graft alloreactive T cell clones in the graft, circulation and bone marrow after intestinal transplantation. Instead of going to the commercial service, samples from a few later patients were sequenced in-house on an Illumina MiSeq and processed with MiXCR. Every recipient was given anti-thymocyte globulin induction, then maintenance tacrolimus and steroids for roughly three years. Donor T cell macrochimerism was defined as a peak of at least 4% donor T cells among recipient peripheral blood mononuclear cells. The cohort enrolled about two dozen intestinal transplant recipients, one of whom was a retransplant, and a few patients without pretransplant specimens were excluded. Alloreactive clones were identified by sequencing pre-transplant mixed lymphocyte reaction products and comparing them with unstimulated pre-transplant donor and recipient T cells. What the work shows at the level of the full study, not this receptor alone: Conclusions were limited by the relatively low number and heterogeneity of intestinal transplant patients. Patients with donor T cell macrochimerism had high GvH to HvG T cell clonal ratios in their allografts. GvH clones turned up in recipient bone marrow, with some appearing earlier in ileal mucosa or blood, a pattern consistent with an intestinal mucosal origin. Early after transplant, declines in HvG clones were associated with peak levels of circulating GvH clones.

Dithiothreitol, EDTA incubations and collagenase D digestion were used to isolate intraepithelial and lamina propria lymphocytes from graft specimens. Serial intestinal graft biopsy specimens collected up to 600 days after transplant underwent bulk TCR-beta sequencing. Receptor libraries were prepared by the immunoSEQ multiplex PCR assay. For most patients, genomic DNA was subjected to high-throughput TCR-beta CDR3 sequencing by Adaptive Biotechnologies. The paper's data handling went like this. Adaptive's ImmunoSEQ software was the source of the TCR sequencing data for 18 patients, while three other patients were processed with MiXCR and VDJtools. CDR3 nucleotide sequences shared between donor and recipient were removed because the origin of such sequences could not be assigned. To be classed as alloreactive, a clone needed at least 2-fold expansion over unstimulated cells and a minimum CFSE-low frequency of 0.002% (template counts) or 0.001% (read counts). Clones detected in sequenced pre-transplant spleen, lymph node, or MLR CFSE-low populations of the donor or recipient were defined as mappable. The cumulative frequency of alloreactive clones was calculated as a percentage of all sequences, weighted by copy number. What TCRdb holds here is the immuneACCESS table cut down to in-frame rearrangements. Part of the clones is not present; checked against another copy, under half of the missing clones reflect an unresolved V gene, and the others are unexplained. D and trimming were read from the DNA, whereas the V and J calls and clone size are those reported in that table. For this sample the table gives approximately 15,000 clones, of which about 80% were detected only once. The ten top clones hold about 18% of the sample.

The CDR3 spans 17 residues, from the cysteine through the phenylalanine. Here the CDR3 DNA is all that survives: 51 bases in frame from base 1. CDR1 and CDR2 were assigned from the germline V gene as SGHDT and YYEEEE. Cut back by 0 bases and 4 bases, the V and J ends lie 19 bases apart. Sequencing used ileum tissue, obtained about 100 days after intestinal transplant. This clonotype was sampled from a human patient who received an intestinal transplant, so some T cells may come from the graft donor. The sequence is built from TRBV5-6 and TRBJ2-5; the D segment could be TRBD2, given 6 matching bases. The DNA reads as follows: TGTGCCAGCAGCTTGGATGGGACTCCCCGACTTGGAGAGACCCAGTACTTC. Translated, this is CASSLDGTPRLGETQYF.